One TCR beta chain is described in this entry. Its antigen is currently unknown. The sample is drawn from a study of Ad26.COV2.S vaccination and SARS-CoV-2 variants. In the study overall: Ad26.COV2.S shots went into the muscle once or twice, 56 days apart. Findings and caveats of the study: A substantial breadth of spike-specific CD8+ and CD4+ T cell responses after vaccination has been reported. Breadth measured for non-spike TCRs was similar across vaccine and placebo recipients.

This sample's treatment: approximately 18 received Ad26.COV2.S at low or high dose, single or two shots; 5 received placebo; per-sample allocation not given. The investigators took samples on day 63 after the first vaccine or placebo injection. Spike of the Wuhan-strain SARS-CoV-2 was expressed by an Ad26 vector, which formed the vaccine. The data were produced by immunoSEQ multiplex PCR, yet TCRdb's version contains in-frame clones alone and is incomplete. The repertoire holds around 240,000 clones, with approximately 88% as singletons. Germline V gene lookup returns CDR1 SGHDT and CDR2 YYEEEE. V gave up 0 bases and J gave up 3 bases, with 7 bases separating them. The CDR3 covers 14 residues.

The genes are TRBV5-6 and TRBJ1-5; D gene uncertain. This material consisted of peripheral blood, taken in a trial of Ad26.COV2.S vaccine versus placebo. The receptor's source is a person between 18 and 59 years old who received the Ad26.COV2.S COVID-19 vaccine or a placebo. The DNA of the CDR3 is TGTGCCAGCAGCTTGGGAGGGATCAATCAGCCCCAGCATTTT. Translating gives CASSLGGINQPQHF.